Listed below are T cell receptor beta chains from one sample, sequenced in a study of vaccination effects on CD4 cells after COVID-19. Their specific antigens are unknown. TCRdb's copy holds only in-frame clones and misses some; the assay was immunoSEQ multiplex PCR. The sample yields under 80,000 clones, roughly 72% seen once. Specimen: CD4+ T cells from PBMCs cultured with HCoV-229E spike peptides, collected after COVID-19 vaccination. These TCRs come from a human donor who received a COVID-19 vaccine. Each CDR3 is given with its conserved first and last residue. D genes are given only for firm matches. Clone sizes are given selectively: once, few, many, or a class where the clone is expanded.

CDR3 DNA: TGTGCCTGGGGGGGATCGACCACAGATACGCAGTATTTT
CDR3 protein: CAWGGSTTDTQYF
J gene: TRBJ2-3
V gene: TRBV30
D gene: NA
clone size: NA

CDR3 DNA: TGTGCCACCAGCAGAGATCCGTACTCTGGAAACACCATATATTTT
CDR3 protein: CATSRDPYSGNTIYF
J gene: TRBJ1-3
V gene: TRBV15
D gene: NA
clone size: once

CDR3 DNA: TGTGCCTGGCAGCGGACGAGGGGGGATACGCAGTATTTT
CDR3 protein: CAWQRTRGDTQYF
J gene: TRBJ2-3
V gene: TRBV30
D gene: NA
clone size: NA

CDR3 DNA: TGTGCCAGCAGCCACGAAAGCCCGGCCGGGGAGCTGTTTTTT
CDR3 protein: CASSHESPAGELFF
J gene: TRBJ2-2
V gene: TRBV16
D gene: NA
clone size: NA

CDR3 DNA: TGTGCCAGCTCACCAAGGGACTTGTCCACCGGGGAGCTGTTTTTT
CDR3 protein: CASSPRDLSTGELFF
J gene: TRBJ2-2
V gene: TRBV18
D gene: NA
clone size: NA

CDR3 DNA: TGTGCCAGCAGTCAGACAGGGAATGAGCAGTTCTTC
CDR3 protein: CASSQTGNEQFF
J gene: TRBJ2-1
V gene: TRBV12-3/TRBV12-4
D gene: TRBD1
clone size: few

CDR3 DNA: TGTGCCACCAGCAGAGATCAAAGAGGACCAAAACAAGAGACCCAGTACTTC
CDR3 protein: CATSRDQRGPKQETQYF
J gene: TRBJ2-5
V gene: TRBV15
D gene: NA
clone size: once

CDR3 DNA: TGCGCCAGCAGCGGGGACGGGGAAAACATTCAGTACTTC
CDR3 protein: CASSGDGENIQYF
J gene: TRBJ2-4
V gene: TRBV5-1
D gene: NA
clone size: NA

CDR3 DNA: TGTGCCAGCAGTGAATCCAGTTATGGCTACACCTTC
CDR3 protein: CASSESSYGYTF
J gene: TRBJ1-2
V gene: TRBV2
D gene: NA
clone size: NA

CDR3 DNA: TGTGCCAGCAGGTTACAGTTGTCGAACACTGAAGCTTTCTTT
CDR3 protein: CASRLQLSNTEAFF
J gene: TRBJ1-1
V gene: TRBV11-1
D gene: NA
clone size: NA

CDR3 DNA: TGTGCCAGCAGCCAAGATAGAATAGCCCGGGGCACAGATACGCAGTATTTT
CDR3 protein: CASSQDRIARGTDTQYF
J gene: TRBJ2-3
V gene: TRBV4-2
D gene: NA
clone size: NA

CDR3 DNA: TGCGCCAGCAGCTTTACCGTTACCTCCTACAATGAGCAGTTCTTC
CDR3 protein: CASSFTVTSYNEQFF
J gene: TRBJ2-1
V gene: TRBV5-1
D gene: NA
clone size: NA

CDR3 DNA: TGCGCCAGCAGCTTGGGAGCGGGGGGCAACCAAGAGACCCAGTACTTC
CDR3 protein: CASSLGAGGNQETQYF
J gene: TRBJ2-5
V gene: TRBV5-1
D gene: TRBD2
clone size: NA

CDR3 DNA: TGTGCCAGCAAGAGCGACAGGGTAGCCGGGGAGCTGTTTTTT
CDR3 protein: CASKSDRVAGELFF
J gene: TRBJ2-2
V gene: TRBV25-1
D gene: TRBD1
clone size: NA

CDR3 DNA: TGTGCCTGGAATGGGGTTAACCATTCACCCCTCCACTTT
CDR3 protein: CAWNGVNHSPLHF
J gene: TRBJ1-6
V gene: TRBV30
D gene: NA
clone size: NA

CDR3 DNA: TGTGCCAGTAGCAAACTAGCGGGCAGCACAGATACGCAGTATTTT
CDR3 protein: CASSKLAGSTDTQYF
J gene: TRBJ2-3
V gene: TRBV19
D gene: TRBD2
clone size: NA

CDR3 DNA: TGTGCCAGCAGTCCGGGACAAAGGAACACTGAAGCTTTCTTT
CDR3 protein: CASSPGQRNTEAFF
J gene: TRBJ1-1
V gene: TRBV11-3
D gene: NA
clone size: NA

CDR3 DNA: TGTGCCAGCAGTTATACCCCTCTGGGGGTGAACACTGAAGCTTTCTTT
CDR3 protein: CASSYTPLGVNTEAFF
J gene: TRBJ1-1
V gene: TRBV6-5
D gene: NA
clone size: NA

CDR3 DNA: TGTGCCAGCAGCTTAACTAGATTGCAAGAGACCCAGTACTTC
CDR3 protein: CASSLTRLQETQYF
J gene: TRBJ2-5
V gene: TRBV7-2
D gene: NA
clone size: NA

CDR3 DNA: TGTGCTAGTGGTTTGGTACAGTCGGGGGCCTACAACACTGAAGCTTTCTTT
CDR3 protein: CASGLVQSGAYNTEAFF
J gene: TRBJ1-1
V gene: TRBV12-5
D gene: NA
clone size: NA